Listed below are T cell receptor beta chains from one sample, sequenced in a study of cytomegalovirus exposure and HLA in healthy donors. Clones were sequenced by immunoSEQ multiplex PCR, and TCRdb holds only the in-frame ones, with some missing. Of 100,000 or so clones in the sample, 75% were seen once. Sequencing was performed on PBMCs. The receptor source for this set is a man over 45 in good health and CMV-seronegative. The CDR3 runs from the conserved cysteine through the conserved F or W. D genes are given only for firm matches. Not all rows give a size; the values are once, few, many and, for expanded clones, a class.

D gene,clone size,J gene,V gene,CDR3 DNA,CDR3 protein
TRBD1,-,TRBJ1-2,TRBV5-4,TGTGCCAGCAGCTTGGTCGACAGGGGGAGAGGTGGCTACACCTTC,CASSLVDRGRGGYTF
-,few,TRBJ1-5,TRBV7-9,TGTGCCAGCAGCTTAGCGGGGGCAGGGGCCGATCAGCCCCAGCATTTT,CASSLAGAGADQPQHF
-,-,TRBJ2-1,TRBV7-2,TGTGCCAGCAGCCTGTCGGGAGTCAATGAGCAGTTCTTC,CASSLSGVNEQFF
-,-,TRBJ1-1,TRBV18,TGTGCCAGCTCACCACCGGCCCGGAACACTGAAGCTTTCTTT,CASSPPARNTEAFF
TRBD2,-,TRBJ2-3,TRBV6-5,TGTGCCAGCACTCCACTGGCGGGAGAAGATACGCAGTATTTT,CASTPLAGEDTQYF
-,-,TRBJ2-1,TRBV7-9,TGTGCCAGCAGCTTATTGGCCAGAAACAATGGGCAGTTCTTC,CASSLLARNNGQFF
-,-,TRBJ2-7,TRBV27,TGTGCCAGCTCCCCTCTCGGAGGGGCCGAGCAGTACTTC,CASSPLGGAEQYF
TRBD1,-,TRBJ2-7,TRBV11-2,TGTGCCAGCAGCCCTGGGGACAGGTCCTACGAGCAGTACTTC,CASSPGDRSYEQYF
TRBD1,-,TRBJ2-1,TRBV5-4,TGTGCCAGCAGCTTGGGGGGACAGCCGTACAATGAGCAGTTCTTC,CASSLGGQPYNEQFF
TRBD2,-,TRBJ2-7,TRBV7-9,TGTGCCAGCAGCTTAGGCCCCACTAGCGGGACCACCTACGAGCAGTACTTC,CASSLGPTSGTTYEQYF
-,once,TRBJ2-5,TRBV5-1,TGCGCCAGCAGCCGAGAGTCTCAGGGGGGTCGGAAGACCCAGTACTTC,CASSRESQGGRKTQYF
TRBD1,-,TRBJ1-5,TRBV27,TGTGCCAGCAGACAAACAGGGGGTAATCAGCCCCAGCATTTT,CASRQTGGNQPQHF
TRBD1,-,TRBJ2-2,TRBV7-8,TGTGCCAGCAGCGGGACAGTGGGCACCGGGGAGCTGTTTTTT,CASSGTVGTGELFF
TRBD2,-,TRBJ2-3,TRBV7-9,TGTGCCAGCAGCTTGGGACTAGCGGGAGGGCAGGATACGCAGTATTTT,CASSLGLAGGQDTQYF
-,-,TRBJ1-3,TRBV7-2,TGTGCCAGCAGCTTGGGGGGGCGTCGGGCGGGAAACATATATTTT,CASSLGGRRAGNIYF
TRBD1,few,TRBJ2-3,TRBV4-1,TGCGCCAGCAGCCAAGTGGGGTCAGGGGGCTTGGCAGATACGCAGTATTTT,CASSQVGSGGLADTQYF
-,-,TRBJ1-2,TRBV15,TGTGCCACCCCAGGTACGGTCCGGGGTGCTGGCTACACCTTC,CATPGTVRGAGYTF
-,few,TRBJ2-2,TRBV27,TGTGCCAGCAGTTTACACGGCGGGGAGCTGTTTTTT,CASSLHGGELFF
-,-,TRBJ2-2,TRBV29-1,TGCAGCGTTGACGTACTTACCGGGGAGCTGTTTTTT,CSVDVLTGELFF
TRBD2,once,TRBJ2-3,TRBV14,TGTGCCAGCAGCCGAACCCGGGGGGGCAGCACAGATACGCAGTATTTT,CASSRTRGGSTDTQYF
TRBD1,-,TRBJ1-2,TRBV18,TGTGCCAGCTCAATCGACAGGGTCGGTACGAGAAGCTATGGCTACACCTTC,CASSIDRVGTRSYGYTF
-,-,TRBJ1-1,TRBV7-6,TGTGCCAGCAGCTTAGAAGGGGGTTCAGCTTTCTTT,CASSLEGGSAFF
-,-,TRBJ2-1,TRBV5-1,TGCGCCAGCACACCCGAGACAGCCATCAATGAAGGGCAGTTCTTC,CASTPETAINEGQFF
-,-,TRBJ1-1,TRBV7-2,TGTGCCAGCAGCACCCCAGGGGCTACCTTGAACACTGAAGCTTTCTTT,CASSTPGATLNTEAFF
TRBD1,-,TRBJ1-1,TRBV10-1,TGCGCCAGCAGTGAGGGACAGGGGGGCACTGAAGCTTTCTTT,CASSEGQGGTEAFF
TRBD1,-,TRBJ1-2,TRBV30,TGTGCCTGGAGTGTTCCAGGGGGGAATTGGGGCTACACCTTC,CAWSVPGGNWGYTF